Below, 3 T cell receptor beta chains from the same sample are listed, as sequenced in a study of regulatory T cells in long-lasting Graves disease. Arm-PCR of CDR3 regions with iRepertoire HTBI primers generated TCR beta libraries. TCRdb re-called the multiplex PCR reads with MiXCR, one entry per CDR3 protein. Of 400,000 or so distinct CDR3 sequences listed, about 25% are singletons. The sample's time point: persistent/refractory GD, antithyroid drugs over 5 years with positive TRAb. Extracted PBMC RNA gave rise to the TCR library. The sample consisted of peripheral blood mononuclear cells (PBMCs), taken when the disease was refractory, from a patient treated with antithyroid drugs. The receptors were sampled from a female donor with Graves disease.

This chain joins TRBV20-1 and TRBJ2-7; D may be TRBD1 (6 bases). CDR3 length: 15 amino acids. CDR1 and CDR2 (germline): DFQATT, SNEGSKA (reference sequence). V lost 0 bases and J lost 2, with 14 bases in between. CDR3 sequence reads: CSARDPTGPTYEQYF. The CDR3 region has the DNA TGCAGTGCTAGAGATCCGACAGGTCCAACCTACGAGCAGTACTTC.

The chain uses TRBV27 and TRBJ2-7, with 7 bases aligning to TRBD1. This CDR3 comprises 17 residues. In germline, CDR1 is MNHEY, CDR2 SMNVEV (reference sequence). With V trimmed by 2 bases and J by 2 bases, 12 bases remained unmatched. The DNA for the CDR3 is TGTGCCAGCAGTTTAGGGGGACAGCGCCCTCACACCTACGAGCAGTACTTC. As protein: CASSLGGQRPHTYEQYF.

This chain connects TRBV7-8 to TRBJ2-7, with 8 bases identical to TRBD1. CDR1 is SGHVS, CDR2 FQNEAQ, per germline. The ends lost 2 bases at V and 4 bases at J; junction bases unmatched: 4. There are 14 residues in the CDR3. The CDR3 here is CASSLQDRAYEQYF. The DNA of the CDR3 is TGTGCCAGCAGCTTACAGGACAGGGCGTACGAGCAGTACTTC.